This T cell receptor beta chain was sequenced during a study of T cell repertoires in cytomegalovirus infection. Across the study: Indications of both CMV infection and matching HLA type were provided by public TCR beta signatures.

The ends were cut back, 6 bases at V and 3 bases at J, with 9 bases in the middle. The CDR3 length is 12 residues. Germline CDR1 is SGHTA and CDR2 is FQGNSA. This clonotype has a count of ten or more. Its antigen is as yet unknown. TCRdb ran MiXCR on the reads and lists one entry per CDR3 protein. Seen here are approximately 300,000 distinct CDR3 sequences, 25% to 30% observed once, and the top ten hold about 20%. The chain has TRBV7-2 and TRBJ2-7; tentatively, D is TRBD2 (6 bases). The sequence came from a human donor in good health (CMV status not recorded). Some clones in this sample may be carry-over from other donors' samples. The starting material was cultured PBMCs, obtained from culture after CMV antigen stimulation. CDR3: CASRRDIYEQYF. CDR3 DNA: TGTGCCAGCAGGCGGGATATCTACGAGCAGTACTTC.